Presented here are 32 T cell receptor beta chains from one specimen sequenced in a study of radiation and T cells in renal cell carcinoma (dated by TCRdb to the early 2020s). Sample time point, as interpreted from the label and publication: blood 2 weeks post-SBRT. The label giving this sample's treatment or condition can be read as: 15 Gy SBRT to primary tumor, nephrectomy 4 weeks later. Library generation was performed with the immunoSEQ multiplex PCR assay. TCRdb holds this immuneACCESS table with in-frame rearrangements only. Some clones are missing; in checked studies, unresolved V genes explain under half, and the rest has no known cause. The sample table contains roughly 130,000 clones; only one count was recorded for roughly 91% of them. The ten largest clones capture almost 6% of the sample. The sample in question was blood, obtained from a patient whose treatment included radiotherapy and nephrectomy. These receptor sequences come from a woman between 70 and 85 years old with renal cell carcinoma.

The chain employs TRBV28 and TRBJ2-1; D may be TRBD1 or TRBD2 (5 bases each). Germline V CDR1 and CDR2: MDHEN, SYDVKM. The CDR3 loop spans 11 amino acids. V was trimmed by 8 bases and J by 7 bases, leaving 9 bases between them. DNA for the CDR3: TGTGCCAGCGGGACCAGGAATGAGCAGTTCTTC. It is translated as CASGTRNEQFF.

The chain uses TRBV4-2 and TRBJ1-6; maybe TRBD1 (5 bases). The V gene's germline CDR1 is LGHNA and CDR2 YNFKEQ. With 1 base removed from V and 0 bases from J, the gap between germline ends came to 10 bases. This CDR3 comprises 17 residues. The CDR3 region is CASSQVSGGSYNSPLHF. CDR3 nucleotides: TGTGCCAGCAGCCAAGTTTCGGGGGGCTCCTATAATTCACCCCTCCACTTT.

The rearrangement joins TRBV6-5 to TRBJ2-1; D gene ambiguous. This CDR3 spans 15 amino acids. Germline values: CDR1 MNHEY, CDR2 SVGAGI. With 5 bases removed from V and 1 base from J, the gap between germline ends came to 12 bases. The CDR3 DNA reads as TGTGCCAGCAGTGCACGTGGCTTATCCTACAATGAGCAGTTCTTC. This encodes CASSARGLSYNEQFF.

This rearrangement joins TRBV28 to TRBJ2-3; 10 bases agree with TRBD2. The CDR3 length is 16 residues. CDR1 is MDHEN, CDR2 SYDVKM, per germline. Trimming took 5 bases from V and 7 from J; bases not matched to a gene: 12. DNA for the CDR3: TGTGCCAGCAGTCTAGCGGGGGACAGCTTTGGGAATACGCAGTATTTT. Its protein product is CASSLAGDSFGNTQYF.

This chain's CDR3 is CASSRGGDRGNNSPLHF. Written as DNA, the CDR3 is TGCGCCAGCAGCCGAGGGGGGGACAGGGGAAATAATTCACCCCTCCACTTT. The V gene is TRBV4-1, the J gene TRBJ1-6, with TRBD1 identical over 10 bases. V shed 4 bases, J shed 5 bases, and the junction held 8 bases outside the gene matches. The CDR3 spans 17 residues. Germline V gives CDR1 MGHRA, CDR2 YSYEKL.

The J gene is TRBJ2-2, the V gene TRBV11-2; D is unresolved. Trimming stripped 5 bases from V and 0 bases from J, with 10 bases between. The CDR3 is 15 amino acids. In germline, CDR1 is SGHAT, CDR2 FQNNGV. The CDR3: CASSLTRTNTGELFF. CDR3 nucleotide sequence: TGTGCCAGCAGCCTCACACGGACGAACACCGGGGAGCTGTTTTTT.

This clone was seen just once. The chain has TRBV7-9 and TRBJ1-2; perhaps TRBD1 as D (5 bases). From germline, CDR1 is SEHNR and CDR2 FQNEAQ (reference sequence). V was cut by 5 bases and J by 0 bases, with 19 bases left in between. CDR3 length: 17 residues. The DNA for the CDR3 is TGTGCCAGCAGCCCCGGAGGTAGGGGCAGCCCTAACTATGGCTACACCTTC. Amino acids: CASSPGGRGSPNYGYTF.

The CDR3 DNA reads as TGTGCCAGCAGTGAAGCGGGACAGGGGAGAAGAAACACCTTC. Its translation is CASSEAGQGRRNTF. The genes are TRBV6-1 and TRBJ1-2, with 10 bases identical to TRBD1. The CDR3 covers 14 residues. In germline, CDR1 is MNHNS, CDR2 SASEGT. The ends lost 0 bases at V and 12 bases at J; junction bases unmatched: 7.

V is TRBV19 and J is TRBJ2-7, with D possibly matching TRBD1 (5 bases). The V end lost 4 bases, the J end lost 5 bases, and 12 bases lay between the germline ends. Germline V gene sequence: CDR1 LNHDA, CDR2 SQIVND (reference sequence). The CDR3 totals 13 residues. Here the CDR3 reads CASSKGALDEQYF. The CDR3 region has the DNA TGTGCCAGTAGTAAAGGGGCGTTGGACGAGCAGTACTTC. Full variable domain (remainder filled in from reference TRBV19 and TRBJ2-7): DGGITQSPKYLFRKEGQNVTLSCEQNLNHDAMYWYRQDPGQGLRLIYYSQIVNDFQKGDIAEGYSVSREKKESFPLTVTSAQKNPTAFYLCASSKGALDEQYFGPGTRLTVT.

The chain is built from TRBV30 and TRBJ1-5; no definite D call. This CDR3 has 11 residues. V shed 3 bases and J shed 13 bases, with 13 bases lying between them. Germline CDR1 is GTSNPN and CDR2 is SVGIG (reference sequence). The CDR3 coding sequence is TGTGCCTGGAGCCAAGACGACAAGCAGCATTTT. Translating gives CAWSQDDKQHF.

This chain joins TRBV4-2 and TRBJ2-7, with TRBD2 identical over 8 bases. V was pared by 5 bases and J by 3 bases, with 9 bases of the junction left unmatched. The germline V gene encodes CDR1 LGHNA and CDR2 YNFKEQ. This CDR3 comprises 15 residues. The chain's CDR3 is CASSIESGGNYEQYF. The CDR3 bases are TGTGCCAGCAGCATAGAAAGCGGGGGTAACTACGAGCAGTACTTC.

V gene TRBV4-1 combines with J gene TRBJ1-3, with D maybe TRBD1 (6 bases). The CDR3 is 17 amino acids. The germline V gene encodes CDR1 MGHRA and CDR2 YSYEKL. V lost 0 bases and J 4 bases, leaving 16 bases between the germline ends. The CDR3: CASSQDWGGAGGNTIYF. The CDR3 nucleotides read TGCGCCAGCAGCCAAGATTGGGGGGGCGCGGGAGGAAACACCATATATTTT.

The chain uses TRBV11-3 and TRBJ2-7, with D tentatively TRBD1 (6 bases). This CDR3 is built from 14 residues. Looked up from germline, CDR1 is SGHNT and CDR2 is YENEEA. The V gene lost 5 bases and the J gene lost 5 bases, with 16 bases spanning the gap. CDR3 amino acids: CASSPQGLEDEQYF. The CDR3, as DNA: TGTGCCAGCAGCCCTCAGGGGTTGGAAGACGAGCAGTACTTC.

The V and J genes are TRBV2 and TRBJ1-6; 8 positions match TRBD1. The V and J ends lost 8 bases and 6 bases, in that order; junction bases with no gene match: 3. Germline CDR1 is SNHLY and CDR2 is FYNNEI. The CDR3 is 13 amino acids. CDR3 coding DNA: TGTGCCAGCCAGACAGGGGCTAATTCACCCCTCCACTTT. Residues: CASQTGANSPLHF.

As to this clone: The same CDR3 also results from other DNA sequences found in this sample. The chain uses TRBV9 and TRBJ2-3, with 7 bases identical to TRBD2. V was pared by 0 bases and J by 2 bases, with 6 bases of the junction left unmatched. This CDR3 spans 16 amino acids. Germline loops: CDR1 SGDLS, CDR2 YYNGEE. CDR3 amino acids: CASSVEGGGPTDTQYF. CDR3 sequence (DNA): TGTGCCAGCAGCGTAGAGGGCGGGGGACCCACAGATACGCAGTATTTT.

This clone appeared a single time. The rearrangement links TRBV9 to TRBJ1-3, with TRBD1 matching 9 bases. The trim removed 0 bases at V and 4 bases at J, leaving 8 bases unmatched. There are 17 residues in the CDR3. Germline V gene sequence: CDR1 SGDLS, CDR2 YYNGEE. CDR3 nucleotide sequence: TGTGCCAGCAGCGTAGATGGGACAGGGTGGACGGGAAACACCATATATTTT. This encodes CASSVDGTGWTGNTIYF.

This chain joins TRBV5-5 and TRBJ2-4; 8 bases agree with TRBD2. After removal of 4 bases from V and 0 bases from J, the junction contained 9 bases not matched to a gene. Per the germline V gene, CDR1 is SGHKS and CDR2 is YYEKEE (reference sequence). The CDR3 loop spans 17 amino acids. The CDR3 DNA sequence: TGTGCCAGCAGCCCGGACGGGGGGGCCGCAGCCAAAAACATTCAGTACTTC. This sequence encodes CASSPDGGAAAKNIQYF.

This chain links TRBV7-2 with TRBJ2-7; D perhaps matches TRBD1 (5 bases). The germline CDR1 and CDR2 sequences are SGHTA and FQGNSA. V was trimmed by 1 base and J by 4 bases, leaving 11 bases between them. The CDR3 has 14 amino acids. The CDR3 here is CASSLGWGHYEQYF. For the CDR3, the DNA is TGTGCCAGCAGCTTAGGCTGGGGCCATTACGAGCAGTACTTC.

This sequence joins TRBV27 and TRBJ1-1; D gene unclear. The ends were cut back, 6 bases at V and 4 bases at J, with 12 bases in the middle. Germline V gives CDR1 MNHEY, CDR2 SMNVEV (reference sequence). There are 13 residues in the CDR3. CDR3 coding DNA: TGTGCCAGCAGCAACGTGGGAAGCACTGAAGCTTTCTTT. Protein sequence: CASSNVGSTEAFF.

This chain uses TRBV30 with TRBJ2-7; D is uncertain. CDR3 size: 13 residues. Trimming took off 2 bases at V and 1 base at J, with 9 bases between the two ends. Per germline, CDR1 GTSNPN and CDR2 SVGIG (reference sequence). CDR3 coding DNA: TGTGCCTGGAGTCCCGGGCCGTCCTACGAGCAGTACTTC. It is translated as CAWSPGPSYEQYF.

The chain has TRBV5-1 and TRBJ1-1; tentatively, D is TRBD1 (5 bases). Trimming pared 0 bases from V and 11 bases from J, leaving 20 bases between. CDR3 length: 15 amino acids. In germline, CDR1 is SGHRS, CDR2 YFSETQ. The CDR3 nucleotides are TGCGCCAGCAGCTTGGGGGGCGGGACTCAGCAGGGTGCTTTCTTT. Translation: CASSLGGGTQQGAFF.

The CDR3 protein is CASSARGPADTQYF. In DNA, the CDR3 is TGTGCCAGCAGTGCTCGGGGGCCAGCAGATACGCAGTATTTT. The chain has TRBV2 and TRBJ2-3; D might be TRBD1 or TRBD2, each matching 6 bases. The CDR3 consists of 14 residues. In germline, CDR1 is SNHLY, CDR2 FYNNEI. Trimming shortened V by 4 bases and J by 4 bases, and 12 bases separated the two germline ends.

This chain connects TRBV11-2 to TRBJ2-7, with 7 positions matching TRBD1. Unmatched junction bases numbered 7, after V lost 0 bases and J lost 2 bases. Germline V gene data show CDR1 as SGHAT and CDR2 as FQNNGV. The CDR3 totals 16 residues. This CDR3 is CASSLELTGFPYEQYF. In nucleotides, the CDR3 is TGTGCCAGCAGCTTAGAGCTGACAGGGTTCCCCTACGAGCAGTACTTC.

The chain couples TRBV11-2 to TRBJ2-1, with D hard to call. V lost 5 bases and J lost 5, with 13 bases in between. The CDR3 spans 14 residues. Germline CDR1 SGHAT, CDR2 FQNNGV. The CDR3 region is CASSPYSVDNEQFF. Here the CDR3 DNA reads TGTGCCAGCAGCCCATATTCTGTGGACAATGAGCAGTTCTTC.

This rearrangement joins TRBV2 to TRBJ1-1, with unresolved D. This CDR3 contains 13 residues. The V gene's germline CDR1 is SNHLY and CDR2 FYNNEI. The V end lost 4 bases, the J end lost 1 base, and 7 bases lay between the germline ends. Here the CDR3 reads CASSAFENTEAFF. In DNA, the CDR3 is TGTGCCAGCAGTGCGTTTGAGAACACTGAAGCTTTCTTT.

Note on this clone: Other DNA sequences within the sample encode an identical CDR3. This rearrangement joins TRBV18 to TRBJ2-5; D is unresolved. The CDR3 contains 11 residues. Trimming removed 3 bases at V and 5 bases at J, with 4 bases between. The germline V gene has CDR1 KGHSH and CDR2 LQKENI. CDR3 sequence: CASSPSETQYF. The CDR3 DNA sequence: TGTGCCAGCTCACCGTCGGAGACCCAGTACTTC.

This chain connects TRBV2 to TRBJ2-2; a weak D match, TRBD1 (7 bases). The CDR3 extends over 14 amino acids. Germline lookup yields CDR1 SNHLY and CDR2 FYNNEI. V dropped 8 bases and J dropped 3 bases, with 13 bases sitting between them. DNA for the CDR3: TGTGCCAGCCGGGGGACAGAAGACACCGGGGAGCTGTTTTTT. The encoded protein is CASRGTEDTGELFF.

The chain couples TRBV28 to TRBJ1-1; TRBD1 aligns across 10 bases. The V and J ends lost 6 bases and 1 base, in that order; junction bases with no gene match: 5. CDR1 and CDR2 from the germline V gene are MDHEN and SYDVKM. CDR3 length: 15 amino acids. The CDR3: CASRDRQGANTEAFF. CDR3 bases: TGTGCCAGCAGAGACAGACAGGGGGCGAACACTGAAGCTTTCTTT.

The J gene is TRBJ1-1, the V gene TRBV11-2; 7 bases fit TRBD1. Looked up from germline, CDR1 is SGHAT and CDR2 is FQNNGV. There are 14 residues in the CDR3. With 5 bases clipped from V and 0 bases from J, the junction kept 3 bases outside the gene matches. CDR3: CASSPGTVNTEAFF. DNA of the CDR3: TGTGCCAGCAGCCCCGGGACAGTGAACACTGAAGCTTTCTTT.

V is TRBV7-2 and J is TRBJ2-1; 8 positions match TRBD2. In germline, CDR1 is SGHTA, CDR2 FQGNSA. The trim removed 5 bases at V and 0 bases at J, leaving 9 bases unmatched. This CDR3 has 17 residues. The CDR3 is CASSRRVAGSSYNEQFF. For the CDR3, the DNA is TGTGCCAGCAGCCGCCGGGTAGCGGGAAGCTCCTACAATGAGCAGTTCTTC.

The V and J genes are TRBV6-6 and TRBJ2-6; D remains ambiguous. This CDR3 region has 14 residues. The V and J ends lost 0 bases and 0 bases respectively, with 0 bases between them. In germline, CDR1 is MNHNY, CDR2 SVGAGI (reference sequence). The CDR3 sequence is CASSYSSGANVLTF. The CDR3 region has the DNA TGTGCCAGCAGTTACTCCTCTGGGGCCAACGTCCTGACTTTC.

The chain carries TRBV18 and TRBJ2-3; a possible D gene is TRBD1 (6 bases). V lost 6 bases and J lost 1, with 11 bases in between. The CDR3 loop spans 14 amino acids. Germline-derived CDR1 and CDR2 are KGHSH and LQKENI. CDR3 sequence (DNA): TGTGCCAGCTCCCCAGGGGTCCGCACAGATACGCAGTATTTT. Translation: CASSPGVRTDTQYF. Variable domain in full (rest from reference TRBV18 and TRBJ2-3): NAGVMQNPRHLVRRRGQEARLRCSPMKGHSHVYWYRQLPEEGLKFMVYLQKENIIDESGMPKERFSAEFPKEGPSILRIQQVVRGDSAAYFCASSPGVRTDTQYFGPGTRLTVL.